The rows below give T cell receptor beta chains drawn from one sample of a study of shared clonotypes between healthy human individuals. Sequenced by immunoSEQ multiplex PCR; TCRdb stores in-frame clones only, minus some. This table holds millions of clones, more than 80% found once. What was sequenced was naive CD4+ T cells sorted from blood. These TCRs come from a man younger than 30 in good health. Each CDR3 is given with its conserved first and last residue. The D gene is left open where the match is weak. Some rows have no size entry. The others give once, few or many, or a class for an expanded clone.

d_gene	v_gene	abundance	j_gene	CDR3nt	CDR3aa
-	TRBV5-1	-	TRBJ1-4	TGCGCCAGCAGCTTGGAGGCAGGGCCAAATGAAAAACTGTTTTTT	CASSLEAGPNEKLFF
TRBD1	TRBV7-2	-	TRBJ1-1	TGTGCCAGCAGCTTAATCCGGACAGGCCGCACTGAAGCTTTCTTT	CASSLIRTGRTEAFF
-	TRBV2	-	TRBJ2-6	TGTGCCAGCAGAGACTCTGGGGCCAACGTCCTGACTTTC	CASRDSGANVLTF
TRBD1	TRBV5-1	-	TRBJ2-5	TGCGCCAGCAGCTTGGGACAGGGTGGGATCGAGACCCAGTACTTC	CASSLGQGGIETQYF
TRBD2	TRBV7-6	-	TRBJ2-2	TGTGCCAGCAGCTTCGGACTAGCGGGAGGGTTTGCCGGGGAGCTGTTTTTT	CASSFGLAGGFAGELFF
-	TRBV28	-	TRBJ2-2	TGTGCCAGCAGTTTACCCAGCGAGCACACCGGGGAGCTGTTTTTT	CASSLPSEHTGELFF
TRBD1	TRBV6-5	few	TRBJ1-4	TGTGCCAGCAGTTACTCGATTGGGGACAGTGAAAAACTGTTTTTT	CASSYSIGDSEKLFF
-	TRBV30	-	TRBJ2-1	TGTGCCTGGAAGAGGGGGGGTTGGGCAGGGTACTACAATGAGCAGTTCTTC	CAWKRGGWAGYYNEQFF
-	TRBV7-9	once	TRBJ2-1	TGTGCCAGCAGCTTAAATCCAGGAGGCTCCTACAATGAGCAGTTCTTC	CASSLNPGGSYNEQFF
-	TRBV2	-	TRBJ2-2	TGTGCCAGCAGTTACAGACTAGCCGGGGAGCTGTTTTTT	CASSYRLAGELFF
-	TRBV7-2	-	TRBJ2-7	TGTGCCAGCAGCTTAGGAGGGTTCTCCTACGAGCAGTACTTC	CASSLGGFSYEQYF
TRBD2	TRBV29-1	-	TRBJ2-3	TGCAGCGTGGCCCAAAGCGGGGGGGCCACAGATACGCAGTATTTT	CSVAQSGGATDTQYF
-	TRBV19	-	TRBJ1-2	TGTGCCAGTACCCCCGTGGGGGGAAGCAACTATGGCTACACCTTC	CASTPVGGSNYGYTF
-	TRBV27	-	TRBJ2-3	TGTGCCAGCAGAAAACGGGACTCCACAGATACGCAGTATTTT	CASRKRDSTDTQYF
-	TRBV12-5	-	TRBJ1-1	TGTGCTAGTGGTCTACCTCCGGGAGGGTTCTACTCCATAAGAGACACTGAAGCTTTCTTT	CASGLPPGGFYSIRDTEAFF
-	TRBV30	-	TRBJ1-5	TGTGCCTTCGCCCCTCGTGGGATTCAGCCCCAGCATTTT	CAFAPRGIQPQHF
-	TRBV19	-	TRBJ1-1	TGTGCCAGTAGTATATTAGTGAACACTGAAGCTTTCTTT	CASSILVNTEAFF
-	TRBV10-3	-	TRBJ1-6	TGTGCCATCAGTGACTCAAGTAGCTCCTATAATTCACCCCTCCACTTT	CAISDSSSSYNSPLHF